The next 9 T cell receptor beta chains were all read from a single sample in a study of OX40 agonist ivuxolimab in advanced cancers. Profiling relied on immunoSEQ multiplex PCR, and the TCRdb table lists in-frame clones only, not all of them. The sample includes about 15,000 clones, just under 80% of them seen just once. This specimen consisted of CD4+ or CD8+ T cells sorted from blood, obtained in a trial of the OX40 agonist ivuxolimab. Receptors originate from an adult with an advanced solid tumor such as melanoma, head and neck, liver or kidney cancer.

This chain's CDR3 is CASSPARSSYNEQFF. The DNA of the CDR3 is TGTGCCAGCAGCCCTGCTCGGAGCTCCTACAATGAGCAGTTCTTC. V and J are TRBV5-4 and TRBJ2-1; D remains ambiguous. Looked up from germline, CDR1 is SGHNT and CDR2 is YYREEE (reference sequence). The V gene lost 4 bases and the J gene lost 0 bases, with 11 bases spanning the gap. The CDR3 contains 15 residues. Full variable domain (rest looked up from reference TRBV5-4 and TRBJ2-1): ETGVTQSPTHLIKTRGQQVTLRCSSQSGHNTVSWYQQALGQGPQFIFQYYREEENGRGNFPPRFSGLQFPNYSSELNVNALELDDSALYLCASSPARSSYNEQFFGPGTRLTVL.

This clone is medium-sized (0.01 to 0.1%) by share. The sample holds other DNA sequences that translate to the same CDR3. The chain links TRBV4-2 to TRBJ2-7; 7 nucleotides line up with TRBD1. The V segment lost 1 base and the J segment 3 bases; nucleotides outside the gene matches: 3. The CDR3 is made up of 14 amino acids. CDR1 and CDR2 from the germline V gene are LGHNA and YNFKEQ. The CDR3 here is CASSQGTGDYEQYF. CDR3 nucleotides: TGTGCCAGCAGCCAAGGGACAGGAGACTACGAGCAGTACTTC.

This clone is medium-sized. The chain uses TRBV7-8 and TRBJ2-7; 9 nucleotides match TRBD2. V dropped 1 base and J dropped 7; count of bases not matched to a gene: 11. Germline assignment: CDR1 SGHVS and CDR2 FQNEAQ. The CDR3 spans 16 residues. The CDR3 sequence: CASSLEAGGLRREQYF. The CDR3 bases are TGTGCCAGCAGCTTAGAAGCGGGAGGCCTTCGTAGGGAGCAGTACTTC.

The V gene is TRBV6-5, the J gene TRBJ2-7, with a tentative D call TRBD2 (5 bases). Per the germline V gene, CDR1 is MNHEY and CDR2 is SVGAGI. V lost 5 bases to trimming and J lost 5 bases, with 10 bases between them. The CDR3 extends over 12 amino acids. The CDR3 sequence is CASSPGNHEQYF. Here the CDR3 DNA reads TGTGCCAGCAGTCCGGGGAACCACGAGCAGTACTTC.

The V call is TRBV20-1, the J call TRBJ1-2; D is undetermined. V was clipped by 4 bases and J by 1 base, with 4 bases between them. This CDR3 region has 11 residues. The germline gives CDR1 DFQATT, CDR2 SNEGSKA (reference sequence). CDR3 sequence: CSATDNYGYTF. CDR3 nucleotides: TGCAGTGCTACTGATAACTATGGCTACACCTTC.

The V gene is TRBV14, the J gene TRBJ2-7; D is possibly TRBD2 (7 bases). Germline loops: CDR1 SGHDN, CDR2 FVKESK. This CDR3 is 14 amino acids long. Trimming took off 1 base at V and 4 bases at J, with 11 bases between the two ends. The CDR3 region is CASSQVGGGYEQYF. The DNA of the CDR3 is TGTGCCAGCAGCCAAGTAGGGGGAGGGTACGAGCAGTACTTC. The variable domain in full, with the rest retrieved from reference TRBV14 and TRBJ2-7, is EAGVTQFPSHSVIEKGQTVTLRCDPISGHDNLYWYRRVMGKEIKFLLHFVKESKQDESGMPNNRFLAERTGGTYSTLKVQPAELEDSGVYFCASSQVGGGYEQYFGPGTRLTVT.

The chain is built from TRBV7-6 and TRBJ1-1; D is unresolved. Looked up from germline, CDR1 is SGHVS and CDR2 is FNYEAQ. V was pared by 1 base and J by 7 bases, with 13 bases between. The CDR3 is 14 residues long. The CDR3 spells CASSLVPLESEAFF. The CDR3 region has the DNA TGTGCCAGCAGCTTAGTCCCCCTTGAGAGTGAAGCTTTCTTT.

This CDR3 reads CASSEGGYLSSYNEQFF. For the CDR3, the DNA is TGTGCCAGCAGTGAAGGGGGTTACCTCAGCTCCTACAATGAGCAGTTCTTC. The V call is TRBV6-1, the J call TRBJ2-1, with unresolved D. V lost 1 base and J 0 bases, leaving 13 bases between the germline ends. The V gene's germline CDR1 is MNHNS and CDR2 SASEGT. This CDR3 is 17 amino acids long.

A few counts support this clone. The genes are TRBV5-1 and TRBJ1-2; 7 positions match TRBD1. The V gene end was trimmed by 4 bases and the J gene end by 5 bases; junction bases not matched to a gene: 14. The germline V gene encodes CDR1 SGHRS and CDR2 YFSETQ. CDR3 length: 16 residues. The CDR3 here is CASSDSTGAAAYGYTF. Here the CDR3 DNA reads TGCGCCAGCAGCGACTCTACAGGGGCCGCCGCTTATGGCTACACCTTC.